These T cell receptor beta chains were read from a single sample in a study of T cells in Graves' hyperthyroidism and ophthalmopathy. Each CDR3 protein gets one entry after TCRdb re-called the multiplex PCR reads with MiXCR. Among about 500,000 distinct CDR3 sequences listed, 16% were seen once. Sequencing was performed on blood. Every receptor here comes from a woman between 25 and 40 years old with Graves' ophthalmopathy. The CDR3 runs from the conserved cysteine through the conserved F or W. Fields, in order: clone size, CDR3 length, J gene, V gene, D gene, CDR3 DNA, CDR3 protein. The D gene is left open where the match is weak. Where a row states a size, it is once, few, many or the class of an expanded clone; other rows omit it.

clone size: NA
CDR3 length: 15
J gene: TRBJ2-2
V gene: TRBV19
D gene: NA
CDR3 DNA: TGTGCCAGTCAGGAGGGGAGTTTGGGCTCCGGGGAGCTGTTTTTT
CDR3 protein: CASQEGSLGSGELFF

clone size: many
CDR3 length: 13
J gene: TRBJ2-7
V gene: TRBV20-1
D gene: NA
CDR3 DNA: TGCAGTGCTAGTAGCCCGAGCTCCTACGAGCAGTACTTC
CDR3 protein: CSASSPSSYEQYF

clone size: many
CDR3 length: 13
J gene: TRBJ2-3
V gene: TRBV2
D gene: TRBD1
CDR3 DNA: TGTGCCAGCAACAGGGGTGTGGCAGATACGCAGTATTTT
CDR3 protein: CASNRGVADTQYF

clone size: many
CDR3 length: 17
J gene: TRBJ2-3
V gene: TRBV18
D gene: TRBD2
CDR3 DNA: TGTGCCAGCTCACCGCGGCTAGCGGGCCCTAGCACAGATACGCAGTATTTT
CDR3 protein: CASSPRLAGPSTDTQYF

clone size: many
CDR3 length: 13
J gene: TRBJ2-7
V gene: TRBV20-1
D gene: NA
CDR3 DNA: TGCAGTGCACCCGACAGGAGCTCCTACGAGCAGTACTTC
CDR3 protein: CSAPDRSSYEQYF

clone size: many
CDR3 length: 14
J gene: TRBJ2-7
V gene: TRBV27
D gene: TRBD1
CDR3 DNA: TGTGCCAGCAGTAGAACAGGGGGCCCCTACGAGCAGTACTTC
CDR3 protein: CASSRTGGPYEQYF

clone size: many
CDR3 length: 13
J gene: TRBJ2-7
V gene: TRBV3-1
D gene: NA
CDR3 DNA: TGTGCCAGCAGAACCAGGGGGGGCAACGAGCAGTACTTC
CDR3 protein: CASRTRGGNEQYF

clone size: many
CDR3 length: 13
J gene: TRBJ2-7
V gene: TRBV5-1
D gene: NA
CDR3 DNA: TGCGCCAGCAGGTCCGCCGGGAATTGGGAGCAGTACTTC
CDR3 protein: CASRSAGNWEQYF

clone size: NA
CDR3 length: 15
J gene: TRBJ2-7
V gene: TRBV12-3/TRBV12-4
D gene: NA
CDR3 DNA: TGTGCCAGCAGCCGAGGGACCATAAGCTCCTACGAGCAGTACTTC
CDR3 protein: CASSRGTISSYEQYF

clone size: few
CDR3 length: 12
J gene: TRBJ2-1
V gene: TRBV24-1
D gene: NA
CDR3 DNA: TGTGCCACCAGTGAGCCGAGCGGTCTGGAGTTCTTC
CDR3 protein: CATSEPSGLEFF

clone size: few
CDR3 length: 17
J gene: TRBJ2-7
V gene: TRBV4-3
D gene: TRBD2
CDR3 DNA: TGCGCCAGCAGCCAAGAGGCCTTAGCGGGAGTCATCTACGAGCAGTACTTC
CDR3 protein: CASSQEALAGVIYEQYF

clone size: few
CDR3 length: 11
J gene: TRBJ1-1
V gene: TRBV12-3/TRBV12-4
D gene: NA
CDR3 DNA: TGTGCCAGCAGTTTGGTCCACACGGCTTTCTTT
CDR3 protein: CASSLVHTAFF

clone size: few
CDR3 length: 15
J gene: TRBJ1-4
V gene: TRBV19
D gene: NA
CDR3 DNA: TGTGCCAGTAGTGGGCGGGTTAGGGTCGATGAAAAACTGTTTTTT
CDR3 protein: CASSGRVRVDEKLFF

clone size: many
CDR3 length: 13
J gene: TRBJ2-1
V gene: TRBV7-2
D gene: NA
CDR3 DNA: TGTGCCAGCAGGCCGGGACAAAACAATGAGCAGTTCTTC
CDR3 protein: CASRPGQNNEQFF

clone size: many
CDR3 length: 15
J gene: TRBJ1-2
V gene: TRBV11-2
D gene: NA
CDR3 DNA: TGTGCCAGCAGCTTAGAAGGCTACAGGAACTATGGCTACACCTTC
CDR3 protein: CASSLEGYRNYGYTF

clone size: NA
CDR3 length: 14
J gene: TRBJ2-5
V gene: TRBV6-1
D gene: NA
CDR3 DNA: TGTGCCAGCAGTTCTAGGCTGACCCCATGGACCCAGTACTTC
CDR3 protein: CASSSRLTPWTQYF

clone size: NA
CDR3 length: 14
J gene: TRBJ1-5
V gene: TRBV7-9
D gene: NA
CDR3 DNA: TGTGCCAGCAGCCTCCTCGGGGAACAACAGCCCCAGCATTTT
CDR3 protein: CASSLLGEQQPQHF

clone size: many
CDR3 length: 17
J gene: TRBJ2-3
V gene: TRBV20-1
D gene: NA
CDR3 DNA: TGCAGTGCTAGAGATGTTTTGGCGGGTTCTAGCACAGATACGCAGTATTTT
CDR3 protein: CSARDVLAGSSTDTQYF

clone size: few
CDR3 length: 13
J gene: TRBJ2-7
V gene: TRBV7-8
D gene: NA
CDR3 DNA: TGTGCCAGCAGCAGGAGGGGAACATACGAGCAGTACTTC
CDR3 protein: CASSRRGTYEQYF

clone size: NA
CDR3 length: 17
J gene: TRBJ1-6
V gene: TRBV6-2/TRBV6-3
D gene: NA
CDR3 DNA: TGTGCCAGCAGTTACTCGTTACAGAGCTCCTATAATTCACCCCTCCACTTT
CDR3 protein: CASSYSLQSSYNSPLHF

clone size: few
CDR3 length: 14
J gene: TRBJ2-5
V gene: TRBV6-2/TRBV6-3
D gene: NA
CDR3 DNA: TGTGCCAGCAGTTACTCGGCTAGCAAAGAGACCCAGTACTTC
CDR3 protein: CASSYSASKETQYF

clone size: few
CDR3 length: 15
J gene: TRBJ2-4
V gene: TRBV20-1
D gene: TRBD2
CDR3 DNA: TGCAGTGCTAGAGATCTTTGGCGGGAGGGGAGCATTCAGTACTTC
CDR3 protein: CSARDLWREGSIQYF

clone size: many
CDR3 length: 15
J gene: TRBJ2-2
V gene: TRBV20-1
D gene: NA
CDR3 DNA: TGCAGTGCTACGCTACTAAGCGGGAACACCGGGGAGCTGTTTTTT
CDR3 protein: CSATLLSGNTGELFF

clone size: many
CDR3 length: 14
J gene: TRBJ2-3
V gene: TRBV6-1
D gene: NA
CDR3 DNA: TGTGCCAGCACCCTCATGGGGAGCACAGATACGCAGTATTTT
CDR3 protein: CASTLMGSTDTQYF

clone size: many
CDR3 length: 14
J gene: TRBJ2-7
V gene: TRBV2
D gene: NA
CDR3 DNA: TGTGCCAGCAGTGAACAGGGGGGGCCCTACGAGCAGTACTTC
CDR3 protein: CASSEQGGPYEQYF

clone size: NA
CDR3 length: 16
J gene: TRBJ2-1
V gene: TRBV6-5
D gene: TRBD1
CDR3 DNA: TGTGCCAGCAGTTATTTGGGACAGGGGGGCCACGATGAGCAGTTCTTC
CDR3 protein: CASSYLGQGGHDEQFF

clone size: NA
CDR3 length: 15
J gene: TRBJ2-4
V gene: TRBV30
D gene: NA
CDR3 DNA: TGTGCCTGGAGTGTACGGCGACTAGCCAAAAACATTCAGTACTTC
CDR3 protein: CAWSVRRLAKNIQYF

clone size: NA
CDR3 length: 17
J gene: TRBJ2-3
V gene: TRBV9
D gene: TRBD2
CDR3 DNA: TGTGCCAGCAGCGTAGCCCAAACTAGCGGGAGGACAGATACGCAGTATTTT
CDR3 protein: CASSVAQTSGRTDTQYF

clone size: NA
CDR3 length: 14
J gene: TRBJ2-1
V gene: TRBV12-3/TRBV12-4
D gene: NA
CDR3 DNA: TGTGCCAGCCTCAGGGTAAGGTCCTTGGATGAGCAGTTCTTC
CDR3 protein: CASLRVRSLDEQFF

clone size: many
CDR3 length: 20
J gene: TRBJ1-1
V gene: TRBV9
D gene: NA
CDR3 DNA: TGTGCCAGCAGCGTAGCCACGATAACGACAGACCGTGGTGAAGACACTGAAGCTTTCTTT
CDR3 protein: CASSVATITTDRGEDTEAFF

clone size: many
CDR3 length: 17
J gene: TRBJ2-7
V gene: TRBV20-1
D gene: TRBD2
CDR3 DNA: TGCAGTGCTAGTGGACTAGCGGGACAATTTTCCTCCTACGAGCAGTACTTC
CDR3 protein: CSASGLAGQFSSYEQYF

clone size: many
CDR3 length: 14
J gene: TRBJ2-1
V gene: TRBV5-1
D gene: NA
CDR3 DNA: TGCGCCAGCAGCTTGGACCCGCGGAGCGCTGAGCAGTTCTTC
CDR3 protein: CASSLDPRSAEQFF

clone size: NA
CDR3 length: 14
J gene: TRBJ2-7
V gene: TRBV11-2
D gene: TRBD2
CDR3 DNA: TGTGCCAGCAGCCGAGGGGCTAGCGGGTACGAGCAGTACTTC
CDR3 protein: CASSRGASGYEQYF

clone size: NA
CDR3 length: 18
J gene: TRBJ2-3
V gene: TRBV6-1
D gene: TRBD2
CDR3 DNA: TGTGCCAGCAGTCCCGAGGTAGCGGGAGGGCCGGGCCCAGATACGCAGTATTTT
CDR3 protein: CASSPEVAGGPGPDTQYF

clone size: many
CDR3 length: 14
J gene: TRBJ2-3
V gene: TRBV12-5
D gene: TRBD1
CDR3 DNA: TGTGCTAGTGGTTCTTCAGGGGGCGCAGATACGCAGTATTTT
CDR3 protein: CASGSSGGADTQYF

clone size: few
CDR3 length: 15
J gene: TRBJ2-7
V gene: TRBV6-1
D gene: NA
CDR3 DNA: TGTGCCAGCAGTCCTTCGGGAGCTACAGGTAGCGAGCAGTACTTC
CDR3 protein: CASSPSGATGSEQYF

clone size: few
CDR3 length: 13
J gene: TRBJ1-2
V gene: TRBV6-5
D gene: TRBD1
CDR3 DNA: TGTGCCAGCAGTTTACAGGGGTACTATGGCTACACCTTC
CDR3 protein: CASSLQGYYGYTF

clone size: few
CDR3 length: 19
J gene: TRBJ1-5
V gene: TRBV6-5
D gene: NA
CDR3 DNA: TGTGCCAGCAGTTACAGCGCTTTGGCTTTAGGTCGACTTAATCAGCCCCAGCATTTT
CDR3 protein: CASSYSALALGRLNQPQHF

clone size: many
CDR3 length: 12
J gene: TRBJ2-5
V gene: TRBV28
D gene: NA
CDR3 DNA: TGTGCCAGCATCGGCAGGGAAGAGACCCAGTACTTC
CDR3 protein: CASIGREETQYF

clone size: many
CDR3 length: 14
J gene: TRBJ2-7
V gene: TRBV18
D gene: NA
CDR3 DNA: TGTGCCAGCTCACCTACTAGTTTTGACTACGAGCAGTACTTC
CDR3 protein: CASSPTSFDYEQYF

clone size: NA
CDR3 length: 15
J gene: TRBJ2-1
V gene: TRBV6-2/TRBV6-3
D gene: TRBD2
CDR3 DNA: TGTGCCAGCAGTTACGGGACTAGCTCCTACAATGAGCAGTTCTTC
CDR3 protein: CASSYGTSSYNEQFF

clone size: many
CDR3 length: 16
J gene: TRBJ2-7
V gene: TRBV12-3/TRBV12-4
D gene: TRBD2
CDR3 DNA: TGTGCCAGCAGTCCCGATAGCGGGATTAGCTCCTACGAGCAGTACTTC
CDR3 protein: CASSPDSGISSYEQYF

clone size: many
CDR3 length: 15
J gene: TRBJ1-2
V gene: TRBV5-1
D gene: NA
CDR3 DNA: TGCGCCAGCAGCTTATCCGTGAATAAGGGGAATGGCTACACCTTC
CDR3 protein: CASSLSVNKGNGYTF

clone size: NA
CDR3 length: 14
J gene: TRBJ2-5
V gene: TRBV7-9
D gene: NA
CDR3 DNA: TGTGCCAGCAGCCGCCTCATGTACCAAGAGACCCAGTACTTC
CDR3 protein: CASSRLMYQETQYF

clone size: NA
CDR3 length: 16
J gene: TRBJ2-2
V gene: TRBV5-1
D gene: TRBD1
CDR3 DNA: TGCGCCAGCAGTCGCTCCGACAGGGTAGGCACCGGGGAGCTGTTTTTT
CDR3 protein: CASSRSDRVGTGELFF

clone size: few
CDR3 length: 17
J gene: TRBJ2-1
V gene: TRBV2
D gene: TRBD2
CDR3 DNA: TGTGCCAGCAGTGAATTCGGCAGCGGGAGGGCCTACAATGAGCAGTTCTTC
CDR3 protein: CASSEFGSGRAYNEQFF

clone size: many
CDR3 length: 15
J gene: TRBJ1-2
V gene: TRBV4-2
D gene: NA
CDR3 DNA: TGTGCCAGCAGCCACCCCACGGGTAGAAACTATGGCTACACCTTC
CDR3 protein: CASSHPTGRNYGYTF

clone size: NA
CDR3 length: 11
J gene: TRBJ2-1
V gene: TRBV20-1
D gene: NA
CDR3 DNA: TGCAGTGCTAGCTCGAGCAATGAGCAGTTCTTC
CDR3 protein: CSASSSNEQFF

clone size: few
CDR3 length: 17
J gene: TRBJ2-7
V gene: TRBV20-1
D gene: TRBD2
CDR3 DNA: TGCAGTGCTAGAGATATTAGCGGGACCCAAATAGGCTACGAGCAGTACTTC
CDR3 protein: CSARDISGTQIGYEQYF

clone size: many
CDR3 length: 14
J gene: TRBJ2-7
V gene: TRBV20-1
D gene: TRBD2
CDR3 DNA: TGCAGTGCGATACTAGCGGCGATCTCCTACGAGCAGTACTTC
CDR3 protein: CSAILAAISYEQYF

clone size: many
CDR3 length: 11
J gene: TRBJ2-3
V gene: TRBV28
D gene: NA
CDR3 DNA: TGTGCCAGCAGAAGCACAGATACGCAGTATTTT
CDR3 protein: CASRSTDTQYF

clone size: few
CDR3 length: 16
J gene: TRBJ2-2
V gene: TRBV6-1
D gene: TRBD2
CDR3 DNA: TGTGCCAGCAGTTTTTCGGCGGGAGGACGGACCGGGGAGCTGTTTTTT
CDR3 protein: CASSFSAGGRTGELFF

clone size: NA
CDR3 length: 14
J gene: TRBJ2-2
V gene: TRBV6-1
D gene: TRBD2
CDR3 DNA: TGTGCCAGCAGTGAGACGCTAGCGGCCGGGGAGCTGTTTTTT
CDR3 protein: CASSETLAAGELFF